The 18 T cell receptor beta chains presented below share a single source sample, sequenced in a study of Ad26.COV2.S vaccination and SARS-CoV-2 variants. The assay was immunoSEQ multiplex PCR, and TCRdb's table has in-frame clones only and misses some. The sample comprises roughly 400,000 clones, less than 95% of which are singletons, and about 4.5% rests with the top ten. The treatment: approximately 18 received Ad26.COV2.S at low or high dose, single or two shots; about 5 received placebo; per-sample allocation not given. Sampling was done on day 63 after the first vaccine or placebo injection. Material: peripheral blood, obtained in a trial of Ad26.COV2.S vaccine versus placebo. The receptors originated from a person between 18 and 65 years old who received the Ad26.COV2.S COVID-19 vaccine or a placebo.

This sequence joins TRBV9 and TRBJ2-1, with D possibly being TRBD2 (6 bases). Trimming left V 1 base short and J 7 bases short, with 18 bases between. The CDR3 runs 16 residues. Germline CDR1 is SGDLS and CDR2 is YYNGEE. The CDR3 here is CASSVFGSGFSNEQFF. The CDR3 DNA follows: TGTGCCAGCAGCGTATTCGGTAGCGGTTTTTCAAATGAGCAGTTCTTC.

The V call is TRBV19, the J call TRBJ2-3; 14 bases agree with TRBD2. CDR1 is LNHDA and CDR2 is SQIVND in the germline V gene (reference sequence). There are 17 residues in the CDR3. The trim removed 4 bases at V and 3 bases at J, leaving 6 bases unmatched. The CDR3, as DNA: TGTGCCAGTAGTACGACATGGACTAGCGGGAGGACAGATACGCAGTATTTT. It translates to CASSTTWTSGRTDTQYF.

This clone is a singleton in its sample. Other DNA sequences within the sample encode an identical CDR3. The chain's CDR3 is CASSPGGGTEAFF. CDR3 nucleotides: TGCGCCAGCAGCCCAGGGGGTGGCACTGAAGCTTTCTTT. The chain carries TRBV5-1 and TRBJ1-1; 7 bases match TRBD1. J lost 4 bases, V lost 4 bases, and 4 bases had no gene match. Germline CDR1 is SGHRS and CDR2 is YFSETQ. The CDR3 length is 13 residues.

Only one count was recorded for this clone. This chain connects TRBV27 to TRBJ1-2; weak D call: TRBD1 (6 bases). Trimming removed 6 bases from V and 1 base from J, with 15 bases in between. The germline gives CDR1 MNHEY, CDR2 SMNVEV (reference sequence). The CDR3 is made up of 15 amino acids. The CDR3 DNA sequence: TGTGCCAGCAGCCGTAGGAGGACAGATAACTATGGCTACACCTTC. Its protein is CASSRRRTDNYGYTF.

DNA of the CDR3: TGTGCCAGCAGTCCACGGACGGACTCCATCTCCTATAATTCACCCCTCCACTTT. It yields the protein CASSPRTDSISYNSPLHF. The chain couples TRBV27 to TRBJ1-6; D is undetermined. The CDR3 has 18 amino acids. Germline CDR1 reads MNHEY; CDR2 reads SMNVEV (reference sequence). Trimming removed 5 bases from V and 0 bases from J, with 17 bases in between.

The rearrangement joins TRBV5-1 to TRBJ2-7; tentatively, D is TRBD1 or TRBD2 (6 bases each). V lost 6 bases and J lost 0, with 13 bases in between. The CDR3 covers 14 residues. Germline V gene lookup returns CDR1 SGHRS and CDR2 YFSETQ. The CDR3 nucleotides read TGCGCCAGCAAGGGGGGCGCCAACTCCTACGAGCAGTACTTC. Its translation: CASKGGANSYEQYF.

This chain uses TRBV10-2 with TRBJ2-1; possible D gene TRBD2, 6 bases. Germline V lookup: CDR1 WSHSY, CDR2 SAAADI. This CDR3 comprises 14 residues. V was pared by 8 bases and J by 4 bases, with 15 bases between. The CDR3 bases are TGCGCCAGCCGACCAAGCGGGCCTTACAATGAGCAGTTCTTC. It yields the protein CASRPSGPYNEQFF.

The V call is TRBV2, the J call TRBJ1-3, with D possibly TRBD1 on 6 matching bases. CDR3 length: 17 amino acids. Germline V lookup: CDR1 SNHLY, CDR2 FYNNEI. V lost 0 bases to trimming and J lost 3 bases, with 15 bases between them. The CDR3 reads CASSEARWGRYGNTIYF. Here the CDR3 DNA reads TGTGCCAGCAGTGAAGCGCGTTGGGGGCGTTATGGAAACACCATATATTTT. The entire variable domain, with the rest obtained from reference TRBV2 and TRBJ1-3, is as follows: EPEVTQTPSHQVTQMGQEVILRCVPISNHLYFYWYRQILGQKVEFLVSFYNNEISEKSEIFDDQFSVERPDGSNFTLKIRSTKLEDSAMYFCASSEARWGRYGNTIYFGEGSWLTVV.

The rearrangement links TRBV9 to TRBJ2-3; 14 bases line up with TRBD2. There are 21 residues in the CDR3. J gave up 0 bases and V 0 bases, and 12 bases lay outside the gene matches. Germline loops: CDR1 SGDLS, CDR2 YYNGEE. CDR3 in DNA: TGTGCCAGCAGCGTAGCCGGACGGGGACTAGCGGGAGAGGGGAGCACAGATACGCAGTATTTT. The encoded protein is CASSVAGRGLAGEGSTDTQYF.

This chain joins TRBV5-5 and TRBJ2-3; 12 bases align to TRBD2. After removal of 4 bases from V and 5 bases from J, the junction contained 5 bases not matched to a gene. There are 15 residues in the CDR3. The germline V gene has CDR1 SGHKS and CDR2 YYEKEE (reference sequence). Here the CDR3 DNA reads TGTGCCAGCAGCCCAAGACTAGCGGGAGAAGATACGCAGTATTTT. Amino acid sequence: CASSPRLAGEDTQYF. The complete variable domain, with remaining parts taken from reference TRBV5-5 and TRBJ2-3, reads DAGVTQSPTHLIKTRGQQVTLRCSPISGHKSVSWYQQVLGQGPQFIFQYYEKEERGRGNFPDRFSARQFPNYSSELNVNALLLGDSALYLCASSPRLAGEDTQYFGPGTRLTVL.

The chain employs TRBV15 and TRBJ2-1; 9 bases are shared with TRBD2. Germline V gene data show CDR1 as LNHNV and CDR2 as YYDKDF (reference sequence). V lost 3 bases, J lost 6 bases, and 6 bases stayed unmatched. The CDR3 is made up of 15 amino acids. In DNA, the CDR3 is TGTGCCACCAGCAGGGTGCGGGAGGGCCCCAATGAGCAGTTCTTC. Its translation is CATSRVREGPNEQFF.

This clone was counted a single time. The genes are TRBV10-3 and TRBJ2-3, with a weak D call TRBD1 (6 bases). The CDR3 has 15 amino acids. CDR1 and CDR2 (germline): ENHRY, SYGVKD. Trimming cost V 4 bases and J 2 bases, with 13 bases left between them. The CDR3 nucleotides read TGTGCCATCAGTGGCTCAATGGGGGCCACAGATACGCAGTATTTT. Protein sequence: CAISGSMGATDTQYF.

This clone was observed a single time. This chain links TRBV11-1 with TRBJ2-5; 8 bases agree with TRBD1. J gave up 2 bases and V 4 bases, and 3 bases lay outside the gene matches. There are 14 residues in the CDR3. Looked up from germline, CDR1 is SGHAT and CDR2 is FQDESV (reference sequence). Written as DNA, the CDR3 is TGTGCCAGCAGCTCGGGGACAGGTCAAGAGACCCAGTACTTC. Translated, it gives CASSSGTGQETQYF.

The V call is TRBV7-3, the J call TRBJ1-3, with 7 positions matching TRBD1. The CDR3 spans 15 residues. V trimming: 1 base; J trimming: 2 bases; junction bases outside the gene matches: 2. Germline V gene sequence: CDR1 SGHTA, CDR2 FQGTGA. The CDR3 coding sequence is TGTGCCAGCAGCTTAAGCACAGGGGCTGGAAACACCATATATTTT. It translates to CASSLSTGAGNTIYF.

J is TRBJ2-1 and V is TRBV19; tentative D call: TRBD2 (5 bases). Per the germline V gene, CDR1 is LNHDA and CDR2 is SQIVND (reference sequence). The V gene lost 8 bases and the J gene lost 7 bases, with 18 bases spanning the gap. This CDR3 spans 14 amino acids. The DNA of the CDR3 is TGTGCCAGTCGGGATCGGATCGAGCAGAATGAGCAGTTCTTC. Its protein is CASRDRIEQNEQFF.

J is TRBJ1-5 and V is TRBV5-5; 8 bases map to TRBD1. The CDR3 sequence is 14 residues long. Germline CDR1 SGHKS, CDR2 YYEKEE (reference sequence). V lost 4 bases to trimming and J lost 4 bases; unmatched junction nucleotides: 4. The CDR3 loop reads CASSLQGGNQPQHF. In nucleotides, the CDR3 is TGTGCCAGCAGCCTACAGGGGGGAAATCAGCCCCAGCATTTT.

The chain has TRBV18 and TRBJ2-5; D is ambiguous. V lost 3 bases and J 1 base, leaving 21 bases between the germline ends. Germline assignment: CDR1 KGHSH and CDR2 LQKENI. This CDR3 has 18 amino acids. The CDR3 is CASSPQKDPSVVQETQYF. For the CDR3, the DNA is TGTGCCAGCTCACCCCAAAAAGATCCGAGTGTGGTCCAAGAGACCCAGTACTTC.

The V and J genes are TRBV6-4 and TRBJ2-1, with 10 nucleotides matching TRBD2. Germline V gene sequence: CDR1 MRHNA, CDR2 SNTAGT. The CDR3 is made up of 14 amino acids. The V and J ends lost 0 bases and 15 bases, in that order; junction bases with no gene match: 8. The CDR3 sequence: CASSDSQAGGPRFF. CDR3 nucleotides: TGTGCCAGCAGTGACTCCCAAGCGGGAGGGCCTCGGTTCTTC.